The 23 T cell receptor beta chains below all came from one sample that was sequenced in a study of blood T cell repertoires in COVID-19. Assay used: immunoSEQ multiplex PCR; TCRdb lists only in-frame clones, some missing. Seen here are approximately 250,000 clones, almost 85% observed once, and the top ten hold under 4.5%. The sequenced material came from peripheral blood. The receptors shown here come from a man aged 45 to 65 with acute or convalescent COVID-19.

This chain connects TRBV27 to TRBJ1-5; D is possibly TRBD1 (5 bases). The germline V gene has CDR1 MNHEY and CDR2 SMNVEV (reference sequence). This CDR3 is 13 amino acids long. The ends were cut back, 4 bases at V and 7 bases at J, with 11 bases in the middle. The DNA for the CDR3 is TGTGCCAGCAGTTCGGGACTATTGCAGCCCCAGCATTTT. This encodes CASSSGLLQPQHF.

V usage is TRBV27 and J usage is TRBJ2-1, with 10 bases aligning to TRBD2. Per the germline V gene, CDR1 is MNHEY and CDR2 is SMNVEV (reference sequence). This CDR3 region has 14 residues. V lost 6 bases, J lost 9 bases, and 8 bases stayed unmatched. CDR3: CASRHLAGEFEQFF. In DNA form, the CDR3 reads TGTGCCAGCAGACACCTAGCGGGAGAATTTGAGCAGTTCTTC.

The chain carries TRBV14 and TRBJ1-4; the D gene is possibly TRBD1 (5 bases). CDR3 length: 15 amino acids. V was clipped by 2 bases and J by 0 bases, with 7 bases between them. CDR1 is SGHDN, CDR2 FVKESK, per germline. The DNA for the CDR3 is TGTGCCAGCAGCCAACAGGGTCCAACTAATGAAAAACTGTTTTTT. It specifies CASSQQGPTNEKLFF.

This chain uses TRBV11-2 with TRBJ2-5, with 14 bases matching TRBD2. The CDR3 is 18 residues long. The germline V gene encodes CDR1 SGHAT and CDR2 FQNNGV. The trim removed 5 bases at V and 3 bases at J, leaving 11 bases unmatched. The CDR3 spells CASSGRLAGGPGEETQYF. The CDR3 bases are TGTGCCAGCAGCGGACGACTAGCGGGAGGGCCGGGGGAAGAGACCCAGTACTTC.

This chain connects TRBV19 to TRBJ1-5; the match to TRBD1 covers 9 bases. The CDR3 length is 15 residues. Trimming at V came to 5 bases and at J to 5 bases, leaving 7 bases not matched to a gene. Germline V gene sequence: CDR1 LNHDA, CDR2 SQIVND (reference sequence). CDR3: CASSLRDRVDQPQHF. DNA for the CDR3: TGTGCCAGTAGTCTTCGGGACAGGGTCGATCAGCCCCAGCATTTT.

This chain joins TRBV9 and TRBJ2-1; TRBD2 agrees at 8 bases. CDR1 SGDLS and CDR2 YYNGEE come from the germline V gene. The ends lost 0 bases at V and 0 bases at J; junction bases unmatched: 14. The CDR3 contains 20 residues. The CDR3 DNA follows: TGTGCCAGCAGCGTAGATCCCACCGGGAGGGTCCACACCTCCTACAATGAGCAGTTCTTC. Amino acids: CASSVDPTGRVHTSYNEQFF.

V and J are TRBV24-1 and TRBJ2-1, with 7 bases matching TRBD1. Germline V gene data show CDR1 as KGHDR and CDR2 as SFDVKD. The CDR3 totals 12 residues. V was pared by 9 bases and J by 4 bases, with 2 bases of the junction left unmatched. CDR3 residues: CATGGQYNEQFF. The CDR3 DNA is TGTGCCACCGGGGGACAGTACAATGAGCAGTTCTTC.

This clone showed up just a few times. The chain links TRBV18 to TRBJ1-5, with D perhaps TRBD1 (5 bases). This CDR3 contains 17 residues. Germline CDR1 is KGHSH and CDR2 is LQKENI. The V end was cut by 1 base, the J end by 0 bases, with 13 bases between. The CDR3, as DNA: TGTGCCAGCTCACCACGGGTCATAGGGGCTAGCAATCAGCCCCAGCATTTT. This gives the protein CASSPRVIGASNQPQHF.

The chain links TRBV5-1 to TRBJ2-3, with a possible D match to TRBD2 (6 bases). CDR3 length equals 17 residues. Germline V lookup: CDR1 SGHRS, CDR2 YFSETQ. V gave up 1 base and J gave up 5 bases, with 20 bases separating them. This chain's CDR3 is CASSLTYLGGSGDTQYF. In DNA, the CDR3 is TGCGCCAGCAGCTTGACTTATCTGGGGGGATCCGGAGATACGCAGTATTTT.

This chain uses TRBV3-1 (or the pseudogene TRBV3-2) with TRBJ2-1, with D possibly matching TRBD2 (6 bases). The V end lost 4 bases, the J end lost 4 bases, and 14 bases lay between the germline ends. The CDR3 loop spans 15 amino acids. From germline, CDR1 is LGHDT and CDR2 YNNKEL (reference sequence). In DNA form, the CDR3 reads TGTGCCAGCAGCCTACTGGCGGGATCTTACAATGAGCAGTTCTTC. It yields the protein CASSLLAGSYNEQFF.

The chain combines TRBV30 with TRBJ2-1; 8 positions match TRBD2. CDR1 is GTSNPN, CDR2 SVGIG, per germline (reference sequence). Trimming at V came to 4 bases and at J to 8 bases, leaving 13 bases not matched to a gene. This CDR3 is built from 15 residues. The CDR3: CAWIGGGLSRYEQFF. As DNA, the CDR3 is TGTGCCTGGATCGGCGGGGGGCTATCAAGGTATGAGCAGTTCTTC.

The CDR3 nucleotides are TGTGCCAGCAGTTCTAGACAGTACAATCAGCCCCAGCATTTT. Its protein is CASSSRQYNQPQHF. This chain uses TRBV28 with TRBJ1-5, with TRBD1 as a possible D gene (5 bases). From germline, CDR1 is MDHEN and CDR2 SYDVKM. The CDR3 loop spans 14 amino acids. V was pared by 4 bases and J by 3 bases, with 10 bases between.

V gene TRBV2 combines with J gene TRBJ1-1; D perhaps matches TRBD1 (5 bases). In germline, CDR1 is SNHLY, CDR2 FYNNEI. This CDR3 comprises 13 residues. Between the trimmed V and J ends, which lost 6 bases and 0 bases, there was a span of 8 bases. The CDR3 protein is CASRPGMNTEAFF. The CDR3 bases are TGTGCCAGCAGACCAGGGATGAACACTGAAGCTTTCTTT.

This chain uses TRBV4-2 with TRBJ2-6; tentative D call: TRBD1 (5 bases). CDR3 length: 18 residues. Germline-derived CDR1 and CDR2 are LGHNA and YNFKEQ. V gave up 0 bases and J gave up 0 bases, with 12 bases separating them. The CDR3 region has the DNA TGTGCCAGCAGCCAAGAACTGACAGCGTCCTCTGGGGCCAACGTCCTGACTTTC. Its protein product is CASSQELTASSGANVLTF.

This clone showed up just once. The chain couples TRBV2 to TRBJ1-1; D is perhaps TRBD1 (6 bases). Germline loops: CDR1 SNHLY, CDR2 FYNNEI. Between the trimmed V and J ends, which lost 6 bases and 3 bases, there was a span of 17 bases. CDR3 length: 15 residues. CDR3 sequence: CASREFLTGYTEAFF. CDR3 DNA sequence: TGTGCCAGCAGGGAATTCTTGACAGGCTACACTGAAGCTTTCTTT.

In its sample, this clone was seen a few times. This chain uses TRBV3-1 (or the pseudogene TRBV3-2) with TRBJ1-6; perhaps TRBD1 as D (5 bases). The ends were cut back, 8 bases at V and 6 bases at J, with 11 bases in the middle. This CDR3 region has 13 residues. Germline V gene data show CDR1 as LGHDT and CDR2 as YNNKEL (reference sequence). The CDR3: CASGRGSNSPLHF. The CDR3 DNA follows: TGTGCCAGCGGAAGGGGATCTAATTCACCCCTCCACTTT.

The chain joins TRBV3-1 (or the pseudogene TRBV3-2) to TRBJ2-7; D remains unclear. Germline CDR1 and CDR2: LGHDT and YNNKEL (reference sequence). The V end was cut by 4 bases, the J end by 2 bases, with 9 bases between. CDR3 length equals 13 residues. CDR3 coding DNA: TGTGCCAGCAGCCCCACATCCCCCTACGAGCAGTACTTC. Translation: CASSPTSPYEQYF.

This chain uses TRBV10-3 with TRBJ2-7, with D perhaps matching TRBD1 (6 bases). The CDR3 is made up of 15 amino acids. V lost 2 bases and J lost 2, with 13 bases in between. Germline V gene sequence: CDR1 ENHRY, CDR2 SYGVKD. The DNA of the CDR3 is TGTGCCATCAGTGAGCTGGGACATTCCCCCTACGAGCAGTACTTC. Encoded protein: CAISELGHSPYEQYF.

The V call is TRBV11-3, the J call TRBJ2-1; maybe TRBD2 (6 bases). V lost 7 bases and J 8 bases, leaving 18 bases between the germline ends. The CDR3 sequence is 14 residues long. Germline V gene data show CDR1 as SGHNT and CDR2 as YENEEA. The CDR3 spells CASTPSTERDEQFF. In DNA form, the CDR3 reads TGTGCCAGCACACCCTCAACTGAGCGGGATGAGCAGTTCTTC.

The chain carries TRBV2 and TRBJ1-6; D is ambiguous. CDR1 is SNHLY and CDR2 is FYNNEI in the germline V gene. The CDR3 has 16 residues. Trimming cost V 2 bases and J 0 bases, with 8 bases left between them. CDR3 sequence reads: CASSERPSSYNSPLHF. The CDR3 DNA is TGTGCCAGCAGTGAACGGCCTAGCTCCTATAATTCACCCCTCCACTTT.

This clone has only a few counts. The chain couples TRBV9 to TRBJ2-1; 12 bases match TRBD2. The CDR3 spans 16 residues. The germline CDR1 and CDR2 sequences are SGDLS and YYNGEE. With V trimmed by 3 bases and J by 4 bases, 5 bases remained unmatched. The CDR3 region is CASSETSGGIYNEQFF. CDR3 bases: TGTGCCAGCAGCGAGACTAGCGGGGGCATATACAATGAGCAGTTCTTC.

This clone has only one observation. J is TRBJ1-2 and V is TRBV13, with D possibly matching TRBD1 (5 bases). Looked up from germline, CDR1 is PRHDT and CDR2 is FYEKMQ (reference sequence). This CDR3 is 16 amino acids long. V lost 5 bases to trimming and J lost 0 bases, with 16 bases between them. The CDR3 sequence is CASSPGTEVPNYGYTF. DNA for the CDR3: TGTGCCAGCAGCCCTGGGACTGAGGTGCCTAACTATGGCTACACCTTC.

The rearrangement uses TRBV7-9 and TRBJ2-3, with TRBD1 matching 8 bases. CDR1 and CDR2 from the germline V gene are SEHNR and FQNEAQ (reference sequence). This CDR3 has 19 residues. After removal of 5 bases from V and 5 bases from J, the junction contained 21 bases not matched to a gene. This chain's CDR3 is CASSPDRERRGVRGDTQYF. In DNA form, the CDR3 reads TGTGCCAGCAGCCCGGACAGGGAGCGTAGGGGAGTCCGGGGAGATACGCAGTATTTT. Full variable domain (missing parts from reference TRBV7-9 and TRBJ2-3): DTGVSQNPRHKITKRGQNVTFRCDPISEHNRLYWYRQTLGQGPEFLTYFQNEAQLEKSRLLSDRFSAERPKGSFSTLEIQRTEQGDSAMYLCASSPDRERRGVRGDTQYFGPGTRLTVL.